Following are 13 T cell receptor beta chains from one sample sequenced in a study of CD4 T cells in relation to SARS-CoV-2 and coronaviruses. Before the COVID-19 pandemic, during about 2010-2018, CD4+ T cells were taken from unexposed donors. Isolation of CD4+ T cells took place after less than 13 days in culture. Repertoires were generated with immunoSEQ multiplex PCR, while TCRdb's copy carries only in-frame clones and drops some. The repertoire consists of around 25,000 clones, with just under 75% occurring once and the leading ten covering 20% to 25%. The antigens for these receptors are not known. Sequencing was carried out using CD4+ T cells from PBMCs, cultured in vitro. Receptors were obtained from a human donor in good health.

The rearrangement links TRBV12-3 or TRBV12-4 to TRBJ1-5; D call uncertain. The CDR3 has 13 residues. Trimming cost V 4 bases and J 0 bases, with 4 bases left between them. CDR3 region: CASSYNSNQPQHF. The DNA for the CDR3 is TGTGCCAGCAGTTATAATAGCAATCAGCCCCAGCATTTT.

The chain uses TRBV4-3 and TRBJ2-5; possible D gene TRBD2, 5 bases. The CDR3 runs 15 residues. With 0 bases removed from V and 1 base from J, the gap between germline ends came to 9 bases. CDR1 and CDR2 from the germline V gene are LGHNA and YSLEER. CDR3 nucleotides: TGCGCCAGCAGCCAAGATTACCGGGGCCAAGAGACCCAGTACTTC. This encodes CASSQDYRGQETQYF.

CDR3 amino acids: CASSISGSGNSPLHF. The CDR3 DNA reads as TGTGCCAGTAGTATTAGTGGTTCTGGGAATTCACCCCTCCACTTT. The J gene is TRBJ1-6, the V gene TRBV19; D unclear. Trimming shortened V by 3 bases and J by 7 bases, and 13 bases separated the two germline ends. CDR3 length: 15 amino acids. The germline gives CDR1 LNHDA, CDR2 SQIVND (reference sequence).

In this sample, this clone turned up a few times. The chain recombines TRBV11-2 with TRBJ1-2, with 7 bases matching TRBD1. The V segment lost 0 bases and the J segment 8 bases; nucleotides outside the gene matches: 3. There are 13 residues in the CDR3. Germline V CDR1 and CDR2: SGHAT, FQNNGV. The CDR3 DNA reads as TGTGCCAGCAGCTTAGATAGGGGGCGAGGCTACACCTTC. Translation gives CASSLDRGRGYTF.

This clone was seen just once. This rearrangement joins TRBV5-1 to TRBJ2-5; TRBD1 might be the D (6 bases). With 9 bases removed from V and 4 bases from J, the gap between germline ends came to 19 bases. The CDR3 consists of 14 residues. Germline V gene lookup returns CDR1 SGHRS and CDR2 YFSETQ. In DNA, the CDR3 is TGCGCCACCAGAGGGCAGGGGCCTGGAGAGACCCAGTACTTC. Translated, it gives CATRGQGPGETQYF.

This clone was seen a handful of times. The rearrangement links TRBV4-3 to TRBJ1-1, with 8 bases fitting TRBD1. CDR1 is LGHNA and CDR2 is YSLEER in the germline V gene. The CDR3 consists of 16 residues. With 6 bases clipped from V and 4 bases from J, the junction kept 13 bases outside the gene matches. CDR3 DNA sequence: TGCGCCAGCAGACTCCGGGACAGGAACGAGGGCACTGAAGCTTTCTTT. Amino acid sequence: CASRLRDRNEGTEAFF.

The gene calls are TRBV7-9 and TRBJ2-1; 7 bases fit TRBD2. Germline V lookup: CDR1 SEHNR, CDR2 FQNEAQ (reference sequence). The CDR3 runs to 15 residues. The V segment lost 0 bases and the J segment 4 bases; nucleotides outside the gene matches: 3. In DNA, the CDR3 is TGTGCCAGCAGCTTAGCGTCAGCGGGATACAATGAGCAGTTCTTC. Amino acid sequence: CASSLASAGYNEQFF.

There are a few counts of this clone. The chain couples TRBV5-4 to TRBJ2-1; 8 bases align to TRBD1. With V trimmed by 3 bases and J by 0 bases, 5 bases remained unmatched. This CDR3 is built from 16 residues. Germline values: CDR1 SGHNT, CDR2 YYREEE (reference sequence). The CDR3, as DNA: TGTGCCAGCAGCTGGCTAGGGACAGGCTCCTACAATGAGCAGTTCTTC. Its translation is CASSWLGTGSYNEQFF.

This chain joins TRBV2 and TRBJ2-7; D is ambiguous. CDR1 and CDR2 from the germline V gene are SNHLY and FYNNEI. The CDR3 loop spans 15 amino acids. Trimming removed 3 bases from V and 0 bases from J, with 12 bases in between. CDR3 in amino acids: CASSDRAAFSYEQYF. CDR3 nucleotides: TGTGCCAGCAGTGACCGGGCAGCTTTCTCCTACGAGCAGTACTTC.

The V gene is TRBV5-6, the J gene TRBJ1-6; weak D call: TRBD1 (5 bases). Trimming removed 3 bases from V and 9 bases from J, with 13 bases in between. Germline CDR1 reads SGHDT; CDR2 reads YYEEEE. The CDR3 consists of 14 residues. CDR3 residues: CASSSQGTGSPLHF. In DNA form, the CDR3 reads TGTGCCAGCAGCTCGCAGGGTACTGGTTCACCCCTCCACTTT.

V is TRBV5-1 and J is TRBJ2-3, with TRBD2 matching over 10 bases. The ends lost 4 bases at V and 3 bases at J; junction bases unmatched: 5. This CDR3 comprises 15 residues. Per the germline V gene, CDR1 is SGHRS and CDR2 is YFSETQ. The CDR3 sequence: CASSQRLAGTDTQYF. In DNA form, the CDR3 reads TGCGCCAGCAGCCAGAGACTAGCGGGTACAGATACGCAGTATTTT.

This clone has a handful of counts. The V gene is TRBV6-1, the J gene TRBJ2-1, with D tentatively TRBD2 (5 bases). V gave up 7 bases and J gave up 10 bases, with 14 bases separating them. CDR1 is MNHNS and CDR2 is SASEGT in the germline V gene. The CDR3 loop spans 12 amino acids. Here the CDR3 DNA reads TGTGCCAGCACGTATGAGGGCTACGAGCAGTTCTTC. Translating it yields CASTYEGYEQFF.

The sample holds a few counts of this clone. The genes are TRBV30 and TRBJ1-2; TRBD1 might be the D (5 bases). Germline CDR1 reads GTSNPN; CDR2 reads SVGIG (reference sequence). The CDR3 is made up of 13 amino acids. The germline V and J ends were trimmed by 0 bases and 5 bases, with 10 bases remaining between them. CDR3 region: CAWSVQGWYGYTF. The CDR3 coding sequence is TGTGCCTGGAGTGTCCAGGGATGGTATGGCTACACCTTC.